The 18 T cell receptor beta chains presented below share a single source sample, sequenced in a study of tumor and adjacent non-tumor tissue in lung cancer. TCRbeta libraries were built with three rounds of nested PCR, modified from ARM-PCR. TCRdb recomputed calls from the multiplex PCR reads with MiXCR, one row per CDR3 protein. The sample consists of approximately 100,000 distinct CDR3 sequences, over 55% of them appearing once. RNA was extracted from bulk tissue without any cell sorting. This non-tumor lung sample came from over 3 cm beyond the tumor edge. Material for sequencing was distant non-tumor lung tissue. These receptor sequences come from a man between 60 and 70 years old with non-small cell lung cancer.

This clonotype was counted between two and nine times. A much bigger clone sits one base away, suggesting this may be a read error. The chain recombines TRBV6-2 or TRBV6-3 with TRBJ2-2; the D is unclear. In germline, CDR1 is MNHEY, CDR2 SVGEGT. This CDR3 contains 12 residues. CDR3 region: CTSTPVWGELFF. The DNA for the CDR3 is TGTACCAGCACCCCCGTCTGGGGGGAGCTGTTTTTT.

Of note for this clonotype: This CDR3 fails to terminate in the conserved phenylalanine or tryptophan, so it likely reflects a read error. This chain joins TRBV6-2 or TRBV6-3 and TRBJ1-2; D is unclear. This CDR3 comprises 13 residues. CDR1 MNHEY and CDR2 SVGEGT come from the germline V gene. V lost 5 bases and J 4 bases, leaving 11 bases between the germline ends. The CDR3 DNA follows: TGTGCCAGCAGTATCGGGATAGGCTATGGCTACACCCTC. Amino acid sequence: CASSIGIGYGYTL.

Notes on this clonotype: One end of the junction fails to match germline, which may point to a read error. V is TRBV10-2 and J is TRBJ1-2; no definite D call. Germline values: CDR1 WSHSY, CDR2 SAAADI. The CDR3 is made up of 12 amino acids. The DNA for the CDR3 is TGCACCAGCAGTGCAGCTAACTATGGCTACACCTTC. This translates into CTSSAANYGYTF.

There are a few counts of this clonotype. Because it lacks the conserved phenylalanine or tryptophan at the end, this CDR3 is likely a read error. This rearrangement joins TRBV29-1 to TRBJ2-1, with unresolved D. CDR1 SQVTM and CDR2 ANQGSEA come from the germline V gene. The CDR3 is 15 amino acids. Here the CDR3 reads CSVEGSHNSYNVQFL. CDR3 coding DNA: TGCAGCGTTGAGGGTAGTCACAACTCATACAATGTGCAGTTCTTA.

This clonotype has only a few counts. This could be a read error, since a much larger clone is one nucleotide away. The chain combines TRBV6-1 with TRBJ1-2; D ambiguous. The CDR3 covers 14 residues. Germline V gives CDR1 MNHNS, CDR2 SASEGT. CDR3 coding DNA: TGTGCCAGCAGTGAAGTTGGTAGGGTCGATGACTACGCCTTC. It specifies CASSEVGRVDDYAF.

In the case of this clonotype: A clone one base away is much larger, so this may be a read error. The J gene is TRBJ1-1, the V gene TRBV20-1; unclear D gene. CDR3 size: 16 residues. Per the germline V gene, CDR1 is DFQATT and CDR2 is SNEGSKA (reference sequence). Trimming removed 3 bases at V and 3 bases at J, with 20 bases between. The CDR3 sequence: CSASPREAAGDTEAFF. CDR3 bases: TGCAGTGCTAGCCCCCGTGAGGCTGCCGGGGACACTGAAGCTTTCTTT.

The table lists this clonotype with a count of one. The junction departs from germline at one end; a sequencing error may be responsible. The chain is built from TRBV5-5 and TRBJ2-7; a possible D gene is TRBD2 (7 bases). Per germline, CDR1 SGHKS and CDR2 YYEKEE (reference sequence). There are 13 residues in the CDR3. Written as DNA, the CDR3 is TGTGCCAGCAGTTTGAACAGGGACTACGGGCAGTACTTC. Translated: CASSLNRDYGQYF.

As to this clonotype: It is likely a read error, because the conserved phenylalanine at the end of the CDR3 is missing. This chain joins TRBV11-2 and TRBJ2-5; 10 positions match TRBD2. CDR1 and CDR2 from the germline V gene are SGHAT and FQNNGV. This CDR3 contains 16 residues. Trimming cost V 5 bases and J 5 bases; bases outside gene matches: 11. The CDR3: CASSPHTSGMGETQYL. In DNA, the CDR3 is TGTGCCAGCAGCCCCCATACTAGCGGGATGGGGGAGACCCAGTACTTA.

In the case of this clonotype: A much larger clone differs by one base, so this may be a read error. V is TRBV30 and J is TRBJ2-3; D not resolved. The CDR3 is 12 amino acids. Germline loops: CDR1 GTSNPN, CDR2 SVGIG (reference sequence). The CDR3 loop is CATGPPAETQYF. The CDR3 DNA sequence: TGTGCCACGGGTCCGCCAGCAGAAACGCAGTATTTT.

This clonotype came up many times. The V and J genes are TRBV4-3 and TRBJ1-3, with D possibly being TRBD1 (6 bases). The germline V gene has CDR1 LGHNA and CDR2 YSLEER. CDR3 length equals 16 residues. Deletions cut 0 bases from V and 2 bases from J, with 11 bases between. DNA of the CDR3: TGCGCCAGCAGCCAAGACCGAGGGGGACCTGGAAACACCATATATTTT. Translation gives CASSQDRGGPGNTIYF.

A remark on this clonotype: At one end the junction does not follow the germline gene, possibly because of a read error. The CDR3 bases are TGTGTCAGCAGCTTGTACAGGGTGAAGTCACCCCTCCACTTT. It is translated as CVSSLYRVKSPLHF. The V call is TRBV12-3 or TRBV12-4, the J call TRBJ1-6, with D perhaps matching TRBD1 (6 bases). The CDR3 runs 14 residues.

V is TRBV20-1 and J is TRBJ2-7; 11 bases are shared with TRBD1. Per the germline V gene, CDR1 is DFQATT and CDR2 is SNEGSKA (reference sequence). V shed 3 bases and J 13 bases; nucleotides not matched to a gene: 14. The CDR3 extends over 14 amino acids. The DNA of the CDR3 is TGCAGTGCTAGCCACGGGACAGGGGGTGTGATGCAATACTTC. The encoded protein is CSASHGTGGVMQYF.

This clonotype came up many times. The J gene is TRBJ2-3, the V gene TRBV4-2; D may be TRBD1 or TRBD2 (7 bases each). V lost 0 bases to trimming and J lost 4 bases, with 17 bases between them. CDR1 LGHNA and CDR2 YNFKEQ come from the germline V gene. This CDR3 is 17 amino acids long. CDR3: CASSQDVGGQGADTQYF. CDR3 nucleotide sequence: TGTGCCAGCAGCCAAGATGTGGGGGGGCAGGGGGCAGATACGCAGTATTTT.

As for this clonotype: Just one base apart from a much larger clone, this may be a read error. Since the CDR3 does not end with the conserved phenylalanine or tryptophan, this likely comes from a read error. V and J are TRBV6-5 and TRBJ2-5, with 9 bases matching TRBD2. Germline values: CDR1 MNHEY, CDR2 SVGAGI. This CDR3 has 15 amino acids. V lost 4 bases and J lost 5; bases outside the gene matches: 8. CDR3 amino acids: CASSLAGVGGETQYI. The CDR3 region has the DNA TGTGCCAGCAGTTTAGCGGGAGTGGGGGGGGAGACCCAGTACATC.

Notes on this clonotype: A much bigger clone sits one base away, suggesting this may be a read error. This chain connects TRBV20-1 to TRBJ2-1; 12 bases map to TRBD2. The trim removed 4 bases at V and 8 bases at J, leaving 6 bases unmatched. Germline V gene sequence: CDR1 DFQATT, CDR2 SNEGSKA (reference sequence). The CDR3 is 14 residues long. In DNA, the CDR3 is TGCAGTGCTACGACTAGCGGGAGTAGAGATGAGCAGTTCTTC. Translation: CSATTSGSRDEQFF.

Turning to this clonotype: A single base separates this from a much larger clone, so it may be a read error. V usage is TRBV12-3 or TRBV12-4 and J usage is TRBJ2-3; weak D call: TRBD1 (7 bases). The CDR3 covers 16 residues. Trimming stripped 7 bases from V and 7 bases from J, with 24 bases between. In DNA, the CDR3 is TGTGCCAGCACCTTATCAGGGGGGCAGAGGGGAAATACGCAGTATTTT. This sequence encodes CASTLSGGQRGNTQYF.

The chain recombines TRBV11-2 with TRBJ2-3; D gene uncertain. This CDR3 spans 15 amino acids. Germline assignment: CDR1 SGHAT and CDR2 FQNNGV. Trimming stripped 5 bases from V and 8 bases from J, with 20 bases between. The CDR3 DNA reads TGTGCCAGCAGCCGGGCCACAAGCGCCGCAGGTACGCAGTATTTT. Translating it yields CASSRATSAAGTQYF.

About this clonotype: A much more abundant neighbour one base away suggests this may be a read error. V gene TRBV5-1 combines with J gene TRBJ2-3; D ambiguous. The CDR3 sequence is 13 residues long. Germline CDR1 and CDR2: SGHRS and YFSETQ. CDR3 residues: CASNLVGTDTQYF. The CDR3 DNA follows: TGCGCCAGCAACTTGGTGGGAACAGATACGCAGTATTTT.